This record concerns one TCR beta chain sequence. The CDR3 spans 14 residues. The sample belongs to a study of CXCR3-negative and CXCR3-positive naive CD8 T cells. The authors made the TRB cDNA libraries by 5' RACE using UMI labels. Reanalyzing the 5' RACE reads, TCRdb keeps one entry per CDR3 protein, without DNA. This specimen shows tens of thousands of distinct CDR3 sequences; the ten leading clones hold 1.6%. The sequenced sample was naive CXCR3- CD8+ T cells from blood. Subset described: CD45RO-CCR7+CD27+CD95- naive CD8+ T cells lacking CXCR3 (TNR3-). This TCR came from a human donor in good health. Some clones in this sample may be carry-over from other donors' samples. The rearrangement uses TRBV12-3 or TRBV12-4 and TRBJ1-5; TCRdb reports TRBD1, a call that lacks DNA to check it against. This chain's CDR3 is CASSSEGAREPQHF.